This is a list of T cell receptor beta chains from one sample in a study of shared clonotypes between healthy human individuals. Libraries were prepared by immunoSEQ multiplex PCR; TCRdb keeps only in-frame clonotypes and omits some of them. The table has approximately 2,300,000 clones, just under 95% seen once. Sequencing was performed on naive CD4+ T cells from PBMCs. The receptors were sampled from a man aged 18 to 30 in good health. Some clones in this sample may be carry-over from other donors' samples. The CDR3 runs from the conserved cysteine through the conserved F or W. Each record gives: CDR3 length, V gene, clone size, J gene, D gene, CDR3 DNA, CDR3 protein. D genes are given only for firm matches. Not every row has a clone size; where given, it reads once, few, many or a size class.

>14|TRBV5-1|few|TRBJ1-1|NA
TGCGCCAGCAGCCCTCAATCCATGAACACTGAAGCTTTCTTT
CASSPQSMNTEAFF
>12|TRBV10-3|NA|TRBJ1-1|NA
TGTGCCATCAGTGAGTCGTTGGGGGGAGCTTTCTTT
CAISESLGGAFF
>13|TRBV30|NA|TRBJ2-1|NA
TGTGCCTGGAGCGGGAGTACATACAATGAGCAGTTCTTC
CAWSGSTYNEQFF
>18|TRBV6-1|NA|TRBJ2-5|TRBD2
TGTGCCAGCAGTGCCCGATCGGGACTAGCGGAGCTTCAAGAGACCCAGTACTTC
CASSARSGLAELQETQYF
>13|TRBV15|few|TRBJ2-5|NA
TGTGCCACCAGCAGAGCGACAGAAGAGACCCAGTACTTC
CATSRATEETQYF
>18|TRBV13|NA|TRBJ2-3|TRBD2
TGTGCCAGCAGCTCCTCGGGCCTAGCGGGAGGGCCGGCAGATACGCAGTATTTT
CASSSSGLAGGPADTQYF
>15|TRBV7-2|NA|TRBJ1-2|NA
TGTGCCAGCAGCCAGGTTGTCGGGGCTAACTATGGCTACACCTTC
CASSQVVGANYGYTF
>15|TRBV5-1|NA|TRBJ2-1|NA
TGCGCCAGCAGCTTGTATATGGACAGATACAATGAGCAGTTCTTC
CASSLYMDRYNEQFF
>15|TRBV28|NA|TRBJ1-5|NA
TGTGCCAGCAGTTTATCGGAGGTTGGCAATCAGCCCCAGCATTTT
CASSLSEVGNQPQHF
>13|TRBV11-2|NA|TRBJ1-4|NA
TGTGCCAGCAGCTCGATAACAGGGGAAAAACTGTTTTTT
CASSSITGEKLFF
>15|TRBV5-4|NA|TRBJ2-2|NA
TGTGCCAGCAGCTTTGCAGGTCAACGGGCCGGGGAGCTGTTTTTT
CASSFAGQRAGELFF
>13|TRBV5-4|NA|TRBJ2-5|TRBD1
TGTGCCAGCAGCCCGGACAGGCAAGAGACCCAGTACTTC
CASSPDRQETQYF
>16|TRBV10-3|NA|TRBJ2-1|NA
TGTGCCATCAGTGACCCAACGACAGGTTCCTACAATGAGCAGTTCTTC
CAISDPTTGSYNEQFF
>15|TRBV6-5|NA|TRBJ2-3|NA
TGTGCCAGCAACAAGGCGGGAACGAGCACAGATACGCAGTATTTT
CASNKAGTSTDTQYF
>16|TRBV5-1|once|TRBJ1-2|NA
TGCGCCAGCAGCGTCGCCCCCCAACCAGGGTATCATGGCTACACCTTC
CASSVAPQPGYHGYTF
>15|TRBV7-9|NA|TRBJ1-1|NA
TGTGCCAGCAGCCAACGACCGCGGGGGGTGACTGAAGCTTTCTTT
CASSQRPRGVTEAFF
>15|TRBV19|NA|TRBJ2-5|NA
TGTGCCAGTAGTATTGGAATAGCTTGGGGAGAGACCCAGTACTTC
CASSIGIAWGETQYF
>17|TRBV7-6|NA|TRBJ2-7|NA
TGTGCCAGCAGCTTAGTAGCGGTCGGGGTTGGATCCTACGAGCAGTACTTC
CASSLVAVGVGSYEQYF
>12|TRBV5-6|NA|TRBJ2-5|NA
TGTGCCAGCAGCTTGACTCCCGAGACCCAGTACTTC
CASSLTPETQYF
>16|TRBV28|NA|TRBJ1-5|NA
TGTTCTTCTCGCGGGGAGGAGCGGCCGAGCAATCAGCCCCAGCATTTT
CSSRGEERPSNQPQHF
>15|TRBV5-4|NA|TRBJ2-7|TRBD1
TGTGCCAGCAGCAGACGGACAGGCTCCCCTTACGAGCAGTACTTC
CASSRRTGSPYEQYF
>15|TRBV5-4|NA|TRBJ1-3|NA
TGTGCCAGCAGCTTAGGGCAGAACTTTGGAAACACCATATATTTT
CASSLGQNFGNTIYF
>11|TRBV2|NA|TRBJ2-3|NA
TGTGCCAGCACCTCTAAAGATACGCAGTATTTT
CASTSKDTQYF